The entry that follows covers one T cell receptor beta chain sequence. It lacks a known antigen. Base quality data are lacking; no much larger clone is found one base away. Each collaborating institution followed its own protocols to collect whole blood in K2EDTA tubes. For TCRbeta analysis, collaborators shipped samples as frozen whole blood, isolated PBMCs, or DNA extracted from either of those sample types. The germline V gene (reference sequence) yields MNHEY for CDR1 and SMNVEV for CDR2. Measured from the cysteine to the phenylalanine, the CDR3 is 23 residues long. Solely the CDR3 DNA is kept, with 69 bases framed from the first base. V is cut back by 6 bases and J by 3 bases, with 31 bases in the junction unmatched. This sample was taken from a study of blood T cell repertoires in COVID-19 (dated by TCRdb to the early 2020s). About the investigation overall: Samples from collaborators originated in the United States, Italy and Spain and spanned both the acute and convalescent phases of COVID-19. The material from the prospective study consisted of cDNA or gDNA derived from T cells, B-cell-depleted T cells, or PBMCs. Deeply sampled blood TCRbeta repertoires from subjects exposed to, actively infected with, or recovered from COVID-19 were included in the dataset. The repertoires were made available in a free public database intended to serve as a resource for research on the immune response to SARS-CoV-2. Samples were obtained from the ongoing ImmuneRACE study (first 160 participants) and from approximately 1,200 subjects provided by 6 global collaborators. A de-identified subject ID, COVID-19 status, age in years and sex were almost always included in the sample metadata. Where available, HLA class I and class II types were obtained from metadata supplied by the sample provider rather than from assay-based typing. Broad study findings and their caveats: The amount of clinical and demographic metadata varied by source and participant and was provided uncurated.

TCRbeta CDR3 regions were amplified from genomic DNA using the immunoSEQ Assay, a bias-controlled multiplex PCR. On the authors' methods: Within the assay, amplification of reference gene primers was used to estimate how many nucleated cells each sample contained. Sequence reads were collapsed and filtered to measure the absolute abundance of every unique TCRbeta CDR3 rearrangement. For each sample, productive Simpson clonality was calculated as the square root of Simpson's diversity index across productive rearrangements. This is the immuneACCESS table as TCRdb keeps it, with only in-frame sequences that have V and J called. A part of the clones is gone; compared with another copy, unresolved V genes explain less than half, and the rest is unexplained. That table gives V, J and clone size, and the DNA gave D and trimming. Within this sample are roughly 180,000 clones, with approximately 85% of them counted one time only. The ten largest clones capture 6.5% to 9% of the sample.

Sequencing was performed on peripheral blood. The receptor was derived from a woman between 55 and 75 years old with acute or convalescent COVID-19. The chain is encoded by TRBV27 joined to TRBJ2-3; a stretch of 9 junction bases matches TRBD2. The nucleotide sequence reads TGTGCCAGCAGAGTTTGCCACTCCCTGGGGTTGTTATTAGCGGGAGTTGGGACAGATACGCAGTATTTT. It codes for CASRVCHSLGLLLAGVGTDTQYF.